The 14 T cell receptor beta chains reported below all come from one sample, sequenced in a study of blood T cells in healthy people across ages. A second PCR of 7 to 11 cycles used a sample-barcoded 5' primer and a J-beta primer mix. TCRdb analysed the 5' RACE reads with MiXCR anew, one entry per CDR3 protein. The sample contains about 1 million distinct CDR3 sequences, roughly 45% of which appear only once. Sequences were obtained from blood. These receptors were taken from a woman aged 60-75 years in good health.

CDR3 DNA: TGTGCCAGCAGTACCCGTACTAGCGGGAGGAGAGGTGAGCAGTACTTC. Its translation is CASSTRTSGRRGEQYF. This rearrangement joins TRBV6-5 to TRBJ2-5; 12 bases are a match to TRBD2. V dropped 5 bases and J dropped 11; count of bases not matched to a gene: 15. This CDR3 has 16 residues. Germline loops: CDR1 MNHEY, CDR2 SVGAGI.

The CDR3 loop reads CASSHTHFQYF. In DNA form, the CDR3 reads TGTGCCAGCAGCCATACTCATTTTCAGTACTTC. The chain employs TRBV6-2 or TRBV6-3 and TRBJ2-7, with D unresolved. The CDR3 contains 11 residues. In germline, CDR1 is MNHEY, CDR2 SVGEGT. Trimming stripped 6 bases from V and 10 bases from J, with 13 bases between.

The rearrangement uses TRBV6-5 and TRBJ2-7; tentative D call: TRBD2 (7 bases). V lost 8 bases, J lost 2 bases, and 13 bases lay in between. The CDR3 runs to 13 residues. Germline CDR1 and CDR2: MNHEY and SVGAGI. In DNA, the CDR3 is TGTGCCAGCGCGGGGGCGCCAGCCTACGAGCAGTACTTC. It translates to CASAGAPAYEQYF.

V and J are TRBV6-5 and TRBJ2-1, with D uncertain. The CDR3 runs 13 residues. Trimming removed 5 bases from V and 5 bases from J, with 10 bases in between. The germline CDR1 and CDR2 sequences are MNHEY and SVGAGI. CDR3 in DNA: TGTGCCAGCAGTGGACCCCCCCACAATGAGCAGTTCTTC. Its translation: CASSGPPHNEQFF.

This chain connects TRBV9 to TRBJ2-5, with 10 bases identical to TRBD1. The V gene end was trimmed by 0 bases and the J gene end by 12 bases; junction bases not matched to a gene: 8. This CDR3 comprises 14 residues. The germline V gene has CDR1 SGDLS and CDR2 YYNGEE. This CDR3 reads CASSVDVRGQGKYF. The CDR3 bases are TGTGCCAGCAGCGTAGACGTTCGGGGACAGGGGAAGTACTTC.

This chain joins TRBV3-1 and TRBJ2-3; no reliable D call. V was pared by 1 base and J by 8 bases, with 10 bases between. This CDR3 region has 13 residues. Per germline, CDR1 LGHDT and CDR2 YNNKEL (reference sequence). The DNA for the CDR3 is TGTGCCAGCAGCCAAGCTCGGCCACCTACGCAGTATTTT. Encoded protein: CASSQARPPTQYF.

The rearrangement links TRBV20-1 to TRBJ2-7, with 12 bases aligning to TRBD1. Germline assignment: CDR1 DFQATT and CDR2 SNEGSKA (reference sequence). The V segment lost 1 base and the J segment 5 bases; nucleotides outside the gene matches: 6. This CDR3 has 15 amino acids. The CDR3 nucleotides are TGCAGTGCTAGAGCCCGGGACAGGGGGCGCCACGAGCAGTACTTC. Its protein is CSARARDRGRHEQYF.

This clonotype was seen more than once but under ten times. V is TRBV3-1 and J is TRBJ2-3, with D tentatively TRBD2 (6 bases). The germline V gene has CDR1 LGHDT and CDR2 YNNKEL (reference sequence). V was pared by 10 bases and J by 2 bases, with 16 bases between. The CDR3 totals 14 residues. The CDR3 loop reads CAISAGTHTDTQYF. The CDR3 coding sequence is TGTGCCATTTCGGCCGGGACTCACACAGATACGCAGTATTTT.

V usage is TRBV11-2 and J usage is TRBJ2-7; D remains ambiguous. This CDR3 contains 15 residues. The germline V gene encodes CDR1 SGHAT and CDR2 FQNNGV. The V and J ends lost 4 bases and 1 base respectively, with 14 bases between them. CDR3 in amino acids: CASSSRAPVSYEQYF. Written as DNA, the CDR3 is TGTGCCAGCAGCTCCCGGGCCCCGGTATCCTACGAGCAGTACTTC.

There are a few counts of this clonotype. This chain joins TRBV12-3 or TRBV12-4 and TRBJ1-1; D possibly corresponds to TRBD1 (6 bases). The CDR3 spans 14 residues. V was pared by 3 bases and J by 4 bases, with 12 bases between. Here the CDR3 reads CASSFAGAGTEAFF. For the CDR3, the DNA is TGTGCCAGCAGTTTCGCGGGGGCTGGCACTGAAGCTTTCTTT.

This clonotype was recorded a few times. This chain uses TRBV27 with TRBJ2-5; D is tentatively TRBD1 or TRBD2 (5 bases each). The length of the CDR3 is 15 residues. V was trimmed by 0 bases and J by 3 bases, leaving 11 bases between them. Germline CDR1 and CDR2: MNHEY and SMNVEV (reference sequence). The CDR3 DNA is TGTGCCAGCAGTTTATCGTGGGACGGAAAAGAGACCCAGTACTTC. Translated: CASSLSWDGKETQYF.

As for this clonotype: One base away lies a much larger clone, so this may be a sequencing read error. The J gene is TRBJ1-2, the V gene TRBV29-1, with D unresolved. CDR1 and CDR2 from the germline V gene are SQVTM and ANQGSEA. CDR3 length: 14 residues. Trimming stripped 5 bases from V and 6 bases from J, with 19 bases between. CDR3 DNA: TGCAGCGTTCCAGACCAGAGGGCAGAGAATGGCTACACCTTC. Its translation: CSVPDQRAENGYTF.

This clonotype has a handful of counts. The J gene is TRBJ1-2, the V gene TRBV28; TRBD1 might be the D (6 bases). Germline V gene lookup returns CDR1 MDHEN and CDR2 SYDVKM. Trimming removed 2 bases from V and 7 bases from J, with 17 bases in between. CDR3 length: 15 residues. CDR3 sequence: CASSLPTGNLGGYTF. CDR3 bases: TGTGCCAGCAGTTTACCAACAGGGAATTTGGGTGGCTACACCTTC.

The chain uses TRBV29-1 and TRBJ2-3, with TRBD2 matching over 11 bases. From germline, CDR1 is SQVTM and CDR2 ANQGSEA. The junction had 11 bases not matched to a gene; V was cut back by 6 bases and J by 6 bases. The CDR3 is 15 residues long. The CDR3 bases are TGCAGCGTCACCCTACTAGCGGGGGTGGGGGATACGCAGTATTTT. Residues: CSVTLLAGVGDTQYF.